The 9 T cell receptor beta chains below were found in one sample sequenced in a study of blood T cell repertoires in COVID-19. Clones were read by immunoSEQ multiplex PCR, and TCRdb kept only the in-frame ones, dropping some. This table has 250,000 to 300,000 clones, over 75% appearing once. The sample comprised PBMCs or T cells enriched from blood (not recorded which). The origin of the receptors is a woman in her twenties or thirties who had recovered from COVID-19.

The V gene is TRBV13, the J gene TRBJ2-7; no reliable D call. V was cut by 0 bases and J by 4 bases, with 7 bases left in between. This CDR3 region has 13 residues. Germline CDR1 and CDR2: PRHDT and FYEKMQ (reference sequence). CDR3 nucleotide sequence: TGTGCCAGCAGCTTAGGGAGAGCTTACGAGCAGTACTTC. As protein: CASSLGRAYEQYF.

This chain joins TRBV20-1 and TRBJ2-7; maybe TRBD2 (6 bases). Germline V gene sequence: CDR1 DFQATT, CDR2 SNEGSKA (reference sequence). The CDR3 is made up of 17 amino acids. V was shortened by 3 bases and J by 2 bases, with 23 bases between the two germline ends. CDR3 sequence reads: CSASGLAGPGKTYEQYF. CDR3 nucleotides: TGCAGTGCTAGTGGGTTGGCGGGGCCAGGTAAAACCTACGAGCAGTACTTC.

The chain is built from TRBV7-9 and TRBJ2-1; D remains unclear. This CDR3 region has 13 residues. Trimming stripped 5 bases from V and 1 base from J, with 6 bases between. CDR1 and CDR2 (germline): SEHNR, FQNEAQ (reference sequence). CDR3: CASSPQSYNEQFF. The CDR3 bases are TGTGCCAGCAGCCCTCAGTCCTACAATGAGCAGTTCTTC.

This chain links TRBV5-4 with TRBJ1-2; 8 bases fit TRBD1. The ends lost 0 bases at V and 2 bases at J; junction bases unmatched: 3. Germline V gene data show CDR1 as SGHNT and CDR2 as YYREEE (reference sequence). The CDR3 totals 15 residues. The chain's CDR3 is CASSLVGDRNYGYTF. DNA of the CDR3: TGTGCCAGCAGCTTGGTAGGGGACAGGAACTATGGCTACACCTTC.

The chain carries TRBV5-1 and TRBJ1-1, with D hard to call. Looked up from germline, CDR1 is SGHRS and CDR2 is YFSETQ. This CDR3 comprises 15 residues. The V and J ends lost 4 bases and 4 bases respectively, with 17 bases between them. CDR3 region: CASSISLQLSTEAFF. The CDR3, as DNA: TGCGCCAGCAGCATTTCATTACAGCTATCCACTGAAGCTTTCTTT.

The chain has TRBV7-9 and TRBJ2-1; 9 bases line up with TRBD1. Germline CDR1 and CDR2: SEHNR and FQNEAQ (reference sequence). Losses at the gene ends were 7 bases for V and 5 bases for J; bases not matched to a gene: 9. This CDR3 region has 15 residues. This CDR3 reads CASIIGQGKDNEQFF. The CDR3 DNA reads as TGTGCCAGCATCATTGGACAGGGGAAAGACAATGAGCAGTTCTTC.

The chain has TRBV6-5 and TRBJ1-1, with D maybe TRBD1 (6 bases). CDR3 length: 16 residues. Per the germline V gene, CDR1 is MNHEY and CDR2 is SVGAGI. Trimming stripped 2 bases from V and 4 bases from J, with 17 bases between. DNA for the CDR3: TGTGCCAGCAGTTACCCCCCCGCATTAGGGGGCACTGAAGCTTTCTTT. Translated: CASSYPPALGGTEAFF.

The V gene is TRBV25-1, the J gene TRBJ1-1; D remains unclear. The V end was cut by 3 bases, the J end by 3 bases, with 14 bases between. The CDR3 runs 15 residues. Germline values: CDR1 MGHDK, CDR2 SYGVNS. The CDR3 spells CASSDSKGGYTEAFF. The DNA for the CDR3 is TGTGCCAGCAGTGACTCAAAAGGAGGGTACACTGAAGCTTTCTTT.

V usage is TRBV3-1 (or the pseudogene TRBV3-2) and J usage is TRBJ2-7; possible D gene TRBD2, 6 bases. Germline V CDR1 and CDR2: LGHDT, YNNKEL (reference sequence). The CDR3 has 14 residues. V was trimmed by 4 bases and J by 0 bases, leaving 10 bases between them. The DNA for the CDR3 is TGTGCCAGCAGCCCTATCGGGGGCTCCTACGAGCAGTACTTC. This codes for CASSPIGGSYEQYF.